Sequencing of this T cell receptor beta chain was carried out in a study of brain T cells in children with intractable seizures (dated by TCRdb to the early 2020s). The study in broad terms: Resected brain tissue from 53 pediatric epilepsy surgery cases was initially screened for immune gene transcripts with a NanoString immunology panel. Among the roughly 12 selected surgery cases, pre-surgery blood was additionally sequenced for eight, leaving four cases with brain tissue only.

A remark on this clone: Its binding antigen is unknown. Base qualities are not at hand, and no much larger clone is one base apart.

Findings and caveats that apply to the study as a whole: Sequencing depth differed between pre- and post-surgery blood, so clones missing from the pre-surgery sample may reflect undersampling. Viral specificity was inferred only from CDR3 sequence similarity, and patients' HCMV serostatus was unknown.

The immunoSEQ assay was used to generate TCR beta chain sequences from genomic DNA. The original methods were these. Any CDR3 sequence that did not begin with the conserved framework cysteine at position 104 was removed by hand. To get clonality, the normalized Shannon's Diversity Index was subtracted from one, giving values from 0 (maximal diversity) to 1 (oligoclonal). To check whether a given CDR3 had different frequencies in two samples, for example brain versus blood, chi-squared comparison-of-proportions tests were used. Public clonotypes were identified through searches of immuneACCESS, and similarity to known antiviral clonotypes was evaluated with the VDJdb browser. TCRdb holds this immuneACCESS table with in-frame rearrangements only. Some clones are missing; in checked studies, unresolved V genes explain under half, and the rest has no known cause. The DNA gave D and trimming, while V, J and clone size come from that table. For this sample the table gives roughly 80,000 clones, of which more than 75% were detected only once. The top ten clonotypes cover less than 30% of the sample.

The time point label corresponds to: resected brain tissue, or blood drawn just prior to surgery. The surgery cases with the highest brain T cell transcript signatures were chosen for TCR beta chain sequencing of brain tissue, and also of blood when blood was available. Before surgery, patients had received at least one anti-epileptic drug. The TCR-sequenced patients were children whose drug-resistant epilepsy was caused by tuberous sclerosis complex, focal cortical dysplasia, Rasmussen encephalitis or hemimegalencephaly. Blood samples were collected immediately before the epilepsy surgery. The Monarch genomic DNA purification kit was used to extract bulk genomic DNA from unsorted brain tissue and whole blood. The CDR3 starts with the cysteine, ends with the phenylalanine, and has 15 residues. Just CDR3 DNA is preserved here, 45 bases in frame from base 1. Via the germline V gene, CDR1 is SNHLY and CDR2 FYNNEI. V sheds 4 bases and J sheds 4 bases, leaving 14 bases between their ends.

The sequence was collected from a girl aged 2-10 years with Rasmussen encephalitis and intractable seizures. This material consisted of peripheral blood, taken at surgery. In this chain, TRBV2 is recombined with TRBJ2-1; there is no confident call for the D gene. CDR3 sequence: CASSGRISRYNEQFF. DNA sequence: TGTGCCAGCAGTGGTAGGATAAGTAGGTACAATGAGCAGTTCTTC.